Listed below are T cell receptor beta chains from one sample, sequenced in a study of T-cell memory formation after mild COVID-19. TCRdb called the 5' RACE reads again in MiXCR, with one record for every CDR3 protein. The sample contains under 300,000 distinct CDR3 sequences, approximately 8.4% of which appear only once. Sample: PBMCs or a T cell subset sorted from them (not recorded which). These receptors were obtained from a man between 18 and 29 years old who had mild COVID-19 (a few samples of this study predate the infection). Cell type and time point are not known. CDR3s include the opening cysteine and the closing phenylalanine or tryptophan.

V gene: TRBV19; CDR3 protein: CASSTRQGPSNQPQHF
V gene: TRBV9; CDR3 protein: CASSVVPGLDQPQHF
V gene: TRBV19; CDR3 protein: CASSTPRDRGGDTQYF
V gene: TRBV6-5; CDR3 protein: CASSWVKTAGSSYNEQFF
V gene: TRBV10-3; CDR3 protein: CAIWDRESPLHF
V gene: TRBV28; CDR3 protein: CASSSGYGGYTF
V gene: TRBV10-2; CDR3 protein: CASSRGGGPHPSTDTQYF
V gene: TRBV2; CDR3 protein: CASTQEGQGQTEAFF
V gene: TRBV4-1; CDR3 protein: CASSRGAGTAYEQYF
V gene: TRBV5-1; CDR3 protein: CASSFIGGVTGELFF
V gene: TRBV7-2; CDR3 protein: CASSRGGRGTYEQYF
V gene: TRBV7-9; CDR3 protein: CACAQAGGPTDTQYF
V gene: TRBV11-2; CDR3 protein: CASSAGGGGSTDTQYF
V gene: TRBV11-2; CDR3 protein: CASSLRTGAAGELFF
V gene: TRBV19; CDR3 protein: CASSMRVSYEQYF
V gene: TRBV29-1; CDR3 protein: CSVGGGYEQYF
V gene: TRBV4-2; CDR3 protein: CASSPGLAGGWTGELFF
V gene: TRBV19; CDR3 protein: CAPPRDPSNQPQHF
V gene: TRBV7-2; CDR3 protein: CASSLRGGPRDTQYF
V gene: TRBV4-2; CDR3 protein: CASSQELRYTF
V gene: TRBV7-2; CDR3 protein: CASSSSSGAEYF
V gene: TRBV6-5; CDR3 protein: CASSYDVEETQYF
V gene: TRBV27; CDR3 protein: CASTVGTGGISSGELFF
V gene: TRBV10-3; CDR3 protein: CAISETGRNQPQHF
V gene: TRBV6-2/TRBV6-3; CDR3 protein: CASSYSESLPFEAFF
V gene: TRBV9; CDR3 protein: CASSVGASGGGWSYNEQFF
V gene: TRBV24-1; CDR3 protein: CATSDLRRGVTDTQYF
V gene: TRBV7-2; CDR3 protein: CASSFRQGLTQETQYF
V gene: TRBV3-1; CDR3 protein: CASSQLSMPSGSSPLHF
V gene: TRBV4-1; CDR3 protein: CASSQTRGQASYEQYF
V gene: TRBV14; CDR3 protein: CASSPTSGSTDTQYF
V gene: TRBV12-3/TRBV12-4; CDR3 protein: CASSSLDRANGYTF
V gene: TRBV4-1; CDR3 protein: CASSRSGGAENIQYF
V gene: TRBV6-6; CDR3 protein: CASSYSGQGGPTRPQHF
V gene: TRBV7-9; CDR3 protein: CASTFEGEETQYF
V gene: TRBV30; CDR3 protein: CAWSGSRGASGYTF
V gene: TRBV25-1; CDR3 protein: CASSESGGLNTEAFF
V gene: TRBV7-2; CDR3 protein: CASSLLGPAQPQHF
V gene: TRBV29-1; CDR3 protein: CSVRTGGGTGELFF
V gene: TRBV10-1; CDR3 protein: CASSRLAGGVNEQFF
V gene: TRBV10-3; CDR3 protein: CAIGEGNGNTIYF
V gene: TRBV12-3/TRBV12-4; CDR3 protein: CASSHTGGPTYEQYF
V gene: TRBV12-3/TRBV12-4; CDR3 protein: CASSLLRSQETQYF
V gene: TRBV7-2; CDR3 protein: CASSPRPRGGGLLAKNIQYF
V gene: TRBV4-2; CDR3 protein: CASSKGGRQVTGELFF
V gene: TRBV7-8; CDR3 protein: CASSSWEGKNEQYF
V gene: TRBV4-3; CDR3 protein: CASSQEQGNTQYF
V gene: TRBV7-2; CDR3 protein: CASSLQLAGVYEQYF
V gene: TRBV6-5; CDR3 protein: CASRGFGFEQYF
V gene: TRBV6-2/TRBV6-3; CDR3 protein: CASSRPSRVQPQHF
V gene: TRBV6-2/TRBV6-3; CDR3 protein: CASGERGPSYNEQFF